This TCR beta chain appears in the sequencing data of a study of cytomegalovirus exposure and HLA in healthy donors. Donors likely had unrecorded immune exposures despite being nominally healthy when sampled. This clone turned up a few times. Primers: 60 Vbeta forward and 13 Jbeta reverse. Repertoires were generated with immunoSEQ multiplex PCR, while TCRdb's copy carries only in-frame clones and drops some. The table has about 85,000 clones, roughly 80% seen once; the top ten hold about 30%. The CDR3 has 16 amino acids. The germline V gene encodes CDR1 LNHDA and CDR2 SQIVND (reference sequence). The junction had 7 bases not matched to a gene; V was cut back by 5 bases and J by 0 bases.

The chain is built from TRBV19 and TRBJ1-1, with 9 bases identical to TRBD1. The sequence was obtained from a man aged 45-60 years in good health and CMV-seropositive. Material for sequencing was PBMCs. In DNA, the CDR3 is TGTGCCAGTAGTTTAGGACAGGGGCCCATGAACACTGAAGCTTTCTTT. Encoded protein: CASSLGQGPMNTEAFF.